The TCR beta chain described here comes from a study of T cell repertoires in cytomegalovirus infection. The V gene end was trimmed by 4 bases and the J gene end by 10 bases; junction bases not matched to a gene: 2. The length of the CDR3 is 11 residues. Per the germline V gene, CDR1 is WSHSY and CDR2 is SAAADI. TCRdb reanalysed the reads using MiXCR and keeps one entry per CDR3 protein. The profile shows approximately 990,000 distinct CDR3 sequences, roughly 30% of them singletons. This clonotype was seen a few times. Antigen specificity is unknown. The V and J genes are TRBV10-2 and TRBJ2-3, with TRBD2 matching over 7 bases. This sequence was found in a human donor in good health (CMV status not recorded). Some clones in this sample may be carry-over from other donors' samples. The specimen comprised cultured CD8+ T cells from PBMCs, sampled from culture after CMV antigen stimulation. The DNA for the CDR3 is TGCGCCAGCAGTGTGGCGGGGGCGCAGTATTTT. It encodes CASSVAGAQYF.